The 32 T cell receptor beta chains below were found in one sample sequenced in a study of shared clonotypes between healthy human individuals. The protocol was immunoSEQ multiplex PCR, while the TCRdb copy is restricted to in-frame clones and leaves out a portion. The repertoire holds a few million clones, roughly nine tenths seen once, with more than 0.12% in the top ten. The source material was naive CD4+ T cells sorted from blood. Subset: CD45RA+ positively selected. Receptors were obtained from a young man in good health.

The chain links TRBV7-9 to TRBJ1-1, with TRBD1 identical over 7 bases. The junction had 1 base not matched to a gene; V was cut back by 0 bases and J by 6 bases. Germline CDR1 is SEHNR and CDR2 is FQNEAQ (reference sequence). The CDR3 has 13 residues. The CDR3 spells CASSLAGTAEAFF. The CDR3 DNA sequence: TGTGCCAGCAGCTTAGCGGGGACAGCTGAAGCTTTCTTT.

This clone appeared a single time. The J gene is TRBJ2-4, the V gene TRBV6-1; 8 positions match TRBD1. After removal of 4 bases from V and 7 bases from J, the junction contained 0 bases not matched to a gene. CDR3 length: 12 amino acids. Germline V gene sequence: CDR1 MNHNS, CDR2 SASEGT. CDR3 sequence (DNA): TGTGCCAGCAGTGGACAGGGGAACATTCAGTACTTC. This sequence encodes CASSGQGNIQYF.

The V call is TRBV10-3, the J call TRBJ1-2, with 11 positions matching TRBD1. This CDR3 is built from 16 residues. Looked up from germline, CDR1 is ENHRY and CDR2 is SYGVKD. V lost 2 bases, J lost 8 bases, and 10 bases stayed unmatched. As DNA, the CDR3 is TGTGCCATCAGTGAGACCATCGGACAGGGGGCTGAGGGCTACACCTTC. Its protein product is CAISETIGQGAEGYTF.

V and J are TRBV7-9 and TRBJ1-3; perhaps TRBD1 as D (5 bases). CDR1 and CDR2 from the germline V gene are SEHNR and FQNEAQ (reference sequence). This CDR3 is 15 amino acids long. V was cut by 6 bases and J by 0 bases, with 12 bases left in between. CDR3 sequence (DNA): TGTGCCAGCAGTCCGGACAAGAGCTCTGGAAACACCATATATTTT. Translation gives CASSPDKSSGNTIYF.

The chain couples TRBV5-1 to TRBJ2-3; the D is unclear. Germline-derived CDR1 and CDR2 are SGHRS and YFSETQ. The germline V and J ends were trimmed by 2 bases and 10 bases, with 11 bases remaining between them. CDR3 size: 12 residues. In nucleotides, the CDR3 is TGCGCCAGCAGCTTCCCTAAAGCCCCGCAGTATTTT. Encoded protein: CASSFPKAPQYF.

This clone was detected once. This sequence joins TRBV28 and TRBJ2-7; TRBD1 aligns across 12 bases. CDR3 length: 15 amino acids. The germline gives CDR1 MDHEN, CDR2 SYDVKM. The CDR3 spells CPGTGGGRGHYEQYF. Written as DNA, the CDR3 is TGTCCCGGGACAGGGGGCGGAAGGGGGCACTACGAGCAGTACTTC.

CDR3 residues: CASSLSRVGEKLFF. The CDR3 nucleotides read TGTGCCAGCAGCTTATCTAGGGTTGGTGAAAAACTGTTTTTT. The chain employs TRBV7-9 and TRBJ1-4; D unclear. V gave up 2 bases and J gave up 7 bases, with 11 bases separating them. In germline, CDR1 is SEHNR, CDR2 FQNEAQ (reference sequence). There are 14 residues in the CDR3.

The V gene is TRBV7-2, the J gene TRBJ1-1; D is ambiguous. Trimming pared 4 bases from V and 6 bases from J, leaving 15 bases between. CDR1 and CDR2 from the germline V gene are SGHTA and FQGNSA. The CDR3 runs 14 residues. The CDR3 DNA sequence: TGTGCCAGCAGCTCGGACCCGAAGAGCCCTGAAGCTTTCTTT. As protein: CASSSDPKSPEAFF. The full variable domain, rest sourced from reference TRBV7-2 and TRBJ1-1, is GAGVSQSPSNKVTEKGKDVELRCDPISGHTALYWYRQSLGQGLEFLIYFQGNSAPDKSGLPSDRFSAERTGGSVSTLTIQRTQQEDSAVYLCASSSDPKSPEAFFGQGTRLTVV.

V gene TRBV2 combines with J gene TRBJ2-7; 7 bases are a match to TRBD1. J was trimmed by 5 bases and V by 6 bases; bases with no gene match: 4. CDR1 and CDR2 (germline): SNHLY, FYNNEI. The CDR3 runs 12 residues. The CDR3 DNA sequence: TGTGCCAGCAGCGCAACAGGGGACGAGCAGTACTTC. It is translated as CASSATGDEQYF.

The chain employs TRBV27 and TRBJ2-7; 12 positions agree with TRBD2. Germline CDR1 reads MNHEY; CDR2 reads SMNVEV (reference sequence). J lost 4 bases, V lost 4 bases, and 8 bases had no gene match. The CDR3 covers 16 residues. The CDR3 sequence: CASSSLAGGVRYEQYF. The CDR3 nucleotides read TGTGCCAGCAGTTCTCTAGCGGGGGGGGTTAGGTACGAGCAGTACTTC.

The chain carries TRBV30 and TRBJ1-3; D uncertain. CDR1 is GTSNPN and CDR2 is SVGIG in the germline V gene (reference sequence). The CDR3 consists of 13 residues. V lost 4 bases, J lost 9 bases, and 16 bases lay in between. The CDR3 DNA follows: TGTGCCTGGATCAGTTTTATAAGCTGCACCATATATTTT. Translated, it gives CAWISFISCTIYF.

This rearrangement joins TRBV9 to TRBJ1-6; D is ambiguous. V was trimmed by 4 bases and J by 5 bases, leaving 13 bases between them. The CDR3 is made up of 15 amino acids. CDR1 and CDR2 from the germline V gene are SGDLS and YYNGEE. CDR3 sequence reads: CASSPRAANNSPLHF. DNA of the CDR3: TGTGCCAGCAGCCCCCGAGCAGCTAATAATTCACCCCTCCACTTT.

To note about this clone: This specimen includes other DNA sequences encoding the same CDR3. The V and J genes are TRBV7-2 and TRBJ2-7, with TRBD2 matching over 12 bases. J gave up 1 base and V 6 bases, and 4 bases lay outside the gene matches. The CDR3 has 15 residues. Germline loops: CDR1 SGHTA, CDR2 FQGNSA. The CDR3 nucleotides are TGTGCCAGCAGGCAGGGACTAGCGGGTTCCTACGAGCAGTACTTC. This sequence encodes CASRQGLAGSYEQYF.

V and J are TRBV7-2 and TRBJ2-6; D ambiguous. CDR3 length equals 19 residues. The germline gives CDR1 SGHTA, CDR2 FQGNSA. The ends were cut back, 0 bases at V and 0 bases at J, with 15 bases in the middle. CDR3 in amino acids: CASSLARPSEASGANVLTF. The DNA for the CDR3 is TGTGCCAGCAGCTTAGCCCGACCCTCTGAGGCCTCTGGGGCCAACGTCCTGACTTTC.

The chain is built from TRBV11-2 and TRBJ2-5; no clear D gene. CDR1 is SGHAT and CDR2 is FQNNGV in the germline V gene. The V gene lost 5 bases and the J gene lost 0 bases, with 7 bases spanning the gap. The CDR3 length is 13 residues. In nucleotides, the CDR3 is TGTGCCAGCAGCCGAACCGACCAAGAGACCCAGTACTTC. It yields the protein CASSRTDQETQYF.

V is TRBV4-1 and J is TRBJ2-2, with 11 bases that match TRBD2. The CDR3 is made up of 17 amino acids. Germline values: CDR1 MGHRA, CDR2 YSYEKL. Germline trimming cut 5 bases from V and 2 bases from J; bases unmatched to any gene: 7. The CDR3 is CASSGTSGGLNTGELFF. The DNA for the CDR3 is TGCGCCAGCAGCGGAACTAGCGGGGGCCTCAACACCGGGGAGCTGTTTTTT.

In regard to this clone: This sample also contains other DNA sequences that code for the same CDR3. This chain connects TRBV21-1 to TRBJ2-1; the table assigns TRBD2, which was not confirmed against the DNA. TRBV21-1 is noted as a pseudogene. CDR3 length: 15 residues. The CDR3, as DNA: TGTGCCAGCAGCACGCTAGCGGGAGTCTACAATGAGCAGTTCTTC. It yields the protein CASSTLAGVYNEQFF.

The J gene is TRBJ2-2, the V gene TRBV28; D gene unclear. V gave up 3 bases and J gave up 5 bases, with 10 bases separating them. The CDR3 covers 14 residues. Looked up from germline, CDR1 is MDHEN and CDR2 is SYDVKM. The CDR3: CASSFDLGTGELFF. CDR3 DNA sequence: TGTGCCAGCAGTTTCGACTTGGGGACCGGGGAGCTGTTTTTT.

The DNA of the CDR3 is TGTGCCAGCAGCTCCTATTTAGCGGGGGTGCGGGGCGGGGAGCTGTTTTTT. Its protein product is CASSSYLAGVRGGELFF. This rearrangement joins TRBV7-2 to TRBJ2-2, with 9 bases identical to TRBD2. The CDR3 spans 17 residues. The V and J ends lost 4 bases and 7 bases, in that order; junction bases with no gene match: 13. Germline loops: CDR1 SGHTA, CDR2 FQGNSA.

This clone came up a few times. This chain uses TRBV7-8 with TRBJ2-5; 8 bases fit TRBD2. Germline CDR1 and CDR2: SGHVS and FQNEAQ. After removal of 5 bases from V and 3 bases from J, the junction contained 2 bases not matched to a gene. The CDR3 extends over 13 amino acids. CDR3 sequence reads: CASSGTRKETQYF. Written as DNA, the CDR3 is TGTGCCAGCAGCGGGACTAGGAAAGAGACCCAGTACTTC.

This sequence joins TRBV7-9 and TRBJ2-7; TRBD1 is a possible D gene (6 bases). The ends were cut back, 5 bases at V and 3 bases at J, with 14 bases in the middle. The CDR3 is 14 amino acids. Germline CDR1 is SEHNR and CDR2 is FQNEAQ (reference sequence). The CDR3 sequence is CASSPTGTRYEQYF. DNA for the CDR3: TGTGCCAGCAGCCCGACAGGAACTCGCTACGAGCAGTACTTC. Supplemented by reference TRBV7-9 and TRBJ2-7, the full variable domain reads DTGVSQNPRHKITKRGQNVTFRCDPISEHNRLYWYRQTLGQGPEFLTYFQNEAQLEKSRLLSDRFSAERPKGSFSTLEIQRTEQGDSAMYLCASSPTGTRYEQYFGPGTRLTVT.

As to this clone: The same CDR3 is also encoded by other DNA sequences in this sample. The chain links TRBV15 to TRBJ1-2; no definite D call. Looked up from germline, CDR1 is LNHNV and CDR2 is YYDKDF (reference sequence). The CDR3 totals 13 residues. The V and J ends lost 0 bases and 1 base respectively, with 3 bases between them. This CDR3 is CATSRDLNYGYTF. CDR3 in DNA: TGTGCCACCAGCAGAGATCTTAACTATGGCTACACCTTC.

This clone is a singleton in its sample. The J gene is TRBJ2-2, the V gene TRBV6-1; D might be TRBD1 (5 bases). Germline V CDR1 and CDR2: MNHNS, SASEGT. The CDR3 contains 14 residues. V was cut by 6 bases and J by 4 bases, with 12 bases left in between. The CDR3 reads CASREQETTGELFF. CDR3 in DNA: TGTGCCAGCAGAGAACAGGAGACCACCGGGGAGCTGTTTTTT.

This chain links TRBV6-4 with TRBJ2-7, with no clear D. Germline V gene sequence: CDR1 MRHNA, CDR2 SNTAGT. The CDR3 loop spans 16 amino acids. V was pared by 8 bases and J by 6 bases, with 26 bases between. This CDR3 reads CASPPLEDIVSSEQYF. The DNA of the CDR3 is TGTGCCAGCCCACCCCTAGAAGATATCGTGTCTAGCGAGCAGTACTTC.

The CDR3 bases are TGTGCCTGGACCCGGACAGACCTGTACGAGCAGTACTTC. Amino acids: CAWTRTDLYEQYF. V is TRBV30 and J is TRBJ2-7, with D perhaps matching TRBD1 (6 bases). The germline V gene has CDR1 GTSNPN and CDR2 SVGIG (reference sequence). The V end was cut by 4 bases, the J end by 4 bases, with 14 bases between. The CDR3 loop spans 13 amino acids. The full variable domain, in which reference TRBV30 and TRBJ2-7 provide the parts outside the CDR3, is SQTIHQWPATLVQPVGSPLSLECTVEGTSNPNLYWYRQAAGRGLQLLFYSVGIGQISSEVPQNLSASRPQDRQFILSSKKLLLSDSGFYLCAWTRTDLYEQYFGPGTRLTVT.

The chain employs TRBV5-1 and TRBJ2-1; D gene unclear. Looked up from germline, CDR1 is SGHRS and CDR2 is YFSETQ. This CDR3 is 15 amino acids long. Trimming cost V 4 bases and J 2 bases, with 13 bases left between them. CDR3 in amino acids: CASSLLTTPYNEQFF. CDR3 bases: TGCGCCAGCAGCCTACTCACAACCCCCTACAATGAGCAGTTCTTC.

The V and J genes are TRBV28 and TRBJ1-2; D gene uncertain. V was cut by 6 bases and J by 2 bases, with 10 bases left in between. Germline V CDR1 and CDR2: MDHEN, SYDVKM. CDR3 size: 13 residues. The CDR3 sequence is CASRRTGNYGYTF. DNA for the CDR3: TGTGCCAGCAGGCGGACCGGAAACTATGGCTACACCTTC.

The chain recombines TRBV6-5 with TRBJ2-4; maybe TRBD2 (6 bases). Per the germline V gene, CDR1 is MNHEY and CDR2 is SVGAGI. There are 14 residues in the CDR3. V lost 0 bases and J lost 9, with 12 bases in between. CDR3 DNA: TGTGCCAGCAGTTACTCCCCGGGGGACGGCATTCAGTACTTC. This translates into CASSYSPGDGIQYF.

The chain uses TRBV7-2 and TRBJ1-3; D is possibly TRBD1 (5 bases). The CDR3 spans 16 residues. CDR1 and CDR2 from the germline V gene are SGHTA and FQGNSA. The V end was cut by 5 bases, the J end by 0 bases, with 14 bases between. The CDR3 DNA is TGTGCCAGCAGCACCGGGACCGTCTTCTCTGGAAACACCATATATTTT. It specifies CASSTGTVFSGNTIYF. The complete variable domain, with remaining parts taken from reference TRBV7-2 and TRBJ1-3, reads GAGVSQSPSNKVTEKGKDVELRCDPISGHTALYWYRQSLGQGLEFLIYFQGNSAPDKSGLPSDRFSAERTGGSVSTLTIQRTQQEDSAVYLCASSTGTVFSGNTIYFGEGSWLTVV.

The chain uses TRBV19 and TRBJ1-2; D ambiguous. Trimming took 3 bases from V and 2 from J, leaving 16 bases between them. CDR3 length equals 16 residues. Germline V CDR1 and CDR2: LNHDA, SQIVND (reference sequence). As DNA, the CDR3 is TGTGCCAGTAGTATGGGTTCCGGGGTTAAGAACTATGGCTACACCTTC. Its protein is CASSMGSGVKNYGYTF.

The genes are TRBV7-2 and TRBJ2-5; TRBD2 aligns across 8 bases. Germline V gene lookup returns CDR1 SGHTA and CDR2 FQGNSA. V lost 1 base and J lost 3; bases outside the gene matches: 4. The CDR3 runs to 15 residues. The CDR3 spells CASSLGAGVKETQYF. CDR3 sequence (DNA): TGTGCCAGCAGCTTAGGAGCGGGGGTTAAAGAGACCCAGTACTTC.

The genes are TRBV7-2 and TRBJ2-7; 10 bases agree with TRBD1. This CDR3 contains 14 residues. CDR1 is SGHTA and CDR2 is FQGNSA in the germline V gene. The V segment lost 3 bases and the J segment 6 bases; nucleotides outside the gene matches: 5. Written as DNA, the CDR3 is TGTGCCAGCAGCTTCCCGGGACAGGGGTCCGAGCAGTACTTC. It yields the protein CASSFPGQGSEQYF.